The rows below give T cell receptor beta chains drawn from one sample of a study of response to subunit inactivated influenza vaccine. TCRdb recomputed calls from the RT-PCR reads with MiXCR, one row per CDR3 protein. The repertoire holds about 700,000 distinct CDR3 sequences, approximately 15% seen once, with around 7% in the top ten. Sample: PBMCs from blood, taken around 14 days before vaccination. The receptors originated from a man over 45 who received an inactivated influenza vaccine. Each CDR3 is given with its conserved first and last residue. D genes are given only for firm matches. The size entry is marked missing in some rows and otherwise reads once, few, many or a size class.

j_call v_call clone_size d_call cdr3_nt cdr3_aa
TRBJ2-7 TRBV15 NA NA TGTGCCACCAGCAGATCCAGGGTTGTGAGCTACGAGCAGTACTTC CATSRSRVVSYEQYF
TRBJ1-5 TRBV19 few NA TGTGCCAGTAGATCAATCGGAGTGAGGGGCAATCAGCCCCAGCATTTT CASRSIGVRGNQPQHF
TRBJ2-1 TRBV9 few TRBD2 TGTGCCAGCAGCGTAGGGGGAGGGCCCCCCGTAGGGGATGAGCAGTTCTTC CASSVGGGPPVGDEQFF
TRBJ2-1 TRBV2 NA NA TGTGCCAGCAGTGAAGTAGTAGGGACCAACTACAATGAGCAGTTCTTC CASSEVVGTNYNEQFF
TRBJ1-4 TRBV4-3 many NA TGCGCCAGCAGCCAAGCGTCCCGATCAGGTGAAAAACTGTTTTTT CASSQASRSGEKLFF
TRBJ1-1 TRBV7-9 many NA TGTGCCAGCAGTTTAGGTGCCGTGAACACTGAAGCTTTCTTT CASSLGAVNTEAFF
TRBJ2-4 TRBV7-9 NA NA TGTGCCAGCAGCTTAGCGGGGTATCCGGGGGTTCAGTACTTC CASSLAGYPGVQYF
TRBJ2-1 TRBV3-1 NA NA TGTGCCAGCAGCCTTAGTGGGGGTTGGAATGAGCAGTTCTTC CASSLSGGWNEQFF
TRBJ2-5 TRBV7-8 NA NA TGTGCCAGCAGCCCTAAGATGCGTGACCAAGAGACCCAGTACTTC CASSPKMRDQETQYF
TRBJ2-2 TRBV4-2 few TRBD2 TGTGCCAGCAGCCAGGAAACCGGGACTAGTTATGTTGGCGGGGAGCTGTTTTTT CASSQETGTSYVGGELFF
TRBJ2-1 TRBV13 NA NA TGTGCCAGCAGCCCCCAGGTGAAAGGGCGAGGGACCTACAATGAGCAGTTCTTC CASSPQVKGRGTYNEQFF
TRBJ2-1 TRBV4-1 few TRBD1 TGCGCCAGCAGCCCCCAAATCGGGACAGTATACGATGAGCAGTTCTTC CASSPQIGTVYDEQFF
TRBJ2-1 TRBV7-3 few NA TGTGCCAGCAGCTTAAACCCCTACCAGGGACACAATGAGCAGTTCTTC CASSLNPYQGHNEQFF
TRBJ2-7 TRBV6-5 few TRBD1 TGTGCCAGCAGTTACGATATAACAGGGGGCGAAGACGAGCAGTACTTC CASSYDITGGEDEQYF
TRBJ1-2 TRBV7-9 NA NA TGTGCCAGCAGCCCGTCTTGGTCCTATGGCTACACCTTC CASSPSWSYGYTF
TRBJ2-1 TRBV29-1 many TRBD1 TGCAGCGTCGGACCCAGGGGGCGAGGAAATGAGCAGTTCTTC CSVGPRGRGNEQFF
TRBJ2-5 TRBV27 NA NA TGTGCCAGCAGTTTAGGGGCCCACGGGGAGACCCAGTACTTC CASSLGAHGETQYF
TRBJ2-5 TRBV10-3 few NA TGTGCCATCAGCGCTCAGGGGGGAGGACGGGAGACCCAGTACTTC CAISAQGGGRETQYF
TRBJ2-7 TRBV7-2 NA TRBD2 TGTGCCAGCAGCCTCGGACTAGCGGGAGTAATTGAGTACTTC CASSLGLAGVIEYF
TRBJ2-7 TRBV18 few TRBD1 TGTGCCAGCTCACCCGGGACAGGGAATCCCCACTCCTACGAGCAGTACTTC CASSPGTGNPHSYEQYF
TRBJ2-1 TRBV7-9 NA NA TGTGCCAGCAGCTTGAGGGGGGCAGAGCAGTTCTTC CASSLRGAEQFF
TRBJ2-4 TRBV2 few NA TGTGCCAGCAGCGGGACCCGGGCCACCTTAGACATTCAGTACTTC CASSGTRATLDIQYF
TRBJ2-5 TRBV28 NA TRBD1 TGTGCCAGCACTCGGACAGGGGCACAAGAGACCCAGTACTTC CASTRTGAQETQYF
TRBJ2-2 TRBV5-1 many NA TGCGCCAGCAGCTTGAACAGGGCGAACACCGGGGAGCTGTTTTTT CASSLNRANTGELFF
TRBJ2-7 TRBV7-3 NA NA TGTGCCAGCAGCTTAAGTATCGACACAACTACGAAGCAGTACTTC CASSLSIDTTTKQYF